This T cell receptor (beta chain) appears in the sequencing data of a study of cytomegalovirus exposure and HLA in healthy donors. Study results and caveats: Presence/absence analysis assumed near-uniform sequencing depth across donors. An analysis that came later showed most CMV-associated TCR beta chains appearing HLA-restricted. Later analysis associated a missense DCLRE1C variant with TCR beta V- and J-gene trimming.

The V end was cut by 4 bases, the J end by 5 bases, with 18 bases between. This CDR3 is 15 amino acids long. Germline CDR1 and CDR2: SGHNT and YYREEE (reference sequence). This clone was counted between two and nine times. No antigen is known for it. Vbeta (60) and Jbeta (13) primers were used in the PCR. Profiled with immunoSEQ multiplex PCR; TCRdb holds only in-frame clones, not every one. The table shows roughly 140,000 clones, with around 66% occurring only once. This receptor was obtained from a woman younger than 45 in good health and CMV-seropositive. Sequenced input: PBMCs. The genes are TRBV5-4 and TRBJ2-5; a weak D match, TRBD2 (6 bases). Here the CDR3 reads CASSVSSEGVETQYF. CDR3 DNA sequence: TGTGCCAGCAGCGTATCTAGCGAGGGAGTGGAGACCCAGTACTTC.